This entry features one T cell receptor beta chain sequence. Its cognate antigen is unknown. This sample was taken from a study of Tregs in tolerant kidney transplant recipients. From germline, CDR1 is MGHRA and CDR2 YSYEKL. Unmatched junction bases numbered 9, after V lost 3 bases and J lost 2 bases. The CDR3 has 16 residues. The table came from immunoSEQ multiplex PCR; TCRdb's copy has only in-frame clones and leaves some out. The data contain around 50,000 clones, around four fifths of them singletons. Thawed PBMCs were FACS-sorted into unstimulated CD4+CD25+CD127- regulatory T cells, CD4+CD25- non-regulatory cells, CD4 and CD8 cells. Study results and caveats: Biological reproducibility was not directly addressed in this study. Validation in larger populations is needed because few patients were studied. Tregs expanded with activated donor B cells seemed most donor-specific.

The sequenced sample consisted of CD4+ T cells from blood. This sequence originates from a human donor in good health. This chain connects TRBV4-1 to TRBJ1-2; 7 bases map to TRBD1. The CDR3 coding sequence is TGCGCCAGCAGCCACCTCCGGGGAGGGGGCAACTATGGCTACACCTTC. Translating gives CASSHLRGGGNYGYTF.